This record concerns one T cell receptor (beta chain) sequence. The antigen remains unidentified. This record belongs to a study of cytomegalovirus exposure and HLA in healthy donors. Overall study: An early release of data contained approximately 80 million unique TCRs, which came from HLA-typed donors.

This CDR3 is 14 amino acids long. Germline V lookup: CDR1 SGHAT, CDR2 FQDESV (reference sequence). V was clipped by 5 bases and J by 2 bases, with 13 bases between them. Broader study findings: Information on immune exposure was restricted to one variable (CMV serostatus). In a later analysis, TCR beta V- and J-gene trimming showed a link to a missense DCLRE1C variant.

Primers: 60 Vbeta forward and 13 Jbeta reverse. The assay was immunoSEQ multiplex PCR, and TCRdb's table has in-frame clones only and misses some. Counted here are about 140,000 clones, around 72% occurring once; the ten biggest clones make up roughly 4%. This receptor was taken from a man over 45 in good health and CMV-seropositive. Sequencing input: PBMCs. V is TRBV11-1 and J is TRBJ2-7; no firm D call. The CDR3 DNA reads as TGTGCCAGCAGCCCCCGAGAGGATGCCTACGAGCAGTACTTC. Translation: CASSPREDAYEQYF.